The subject of this entry is one TCR beta chain. The repertoire was sequenced with immunoSEQ multiplex PCR; TCRdb's copy has only in-frame clones and lacks some. The sample shows over 14,000 clones, approximately 92% of them seen only once. These data come from a study of T cell repertoires and Cas9 in healthy adults. This clonotype was sampled from a human donor in good health. The source material was Tregs (CD4+, CD25+, CD127-, CD137-, CD154-) from PBMCs; culture status not recorded.

CDR3 sequence reads: CASSQDLVSTDTQYF. Here the CDR3 DNA reads TGTGCCAGCAGCCAAGATCTCGTCAGCACAGATACGCAGTATTTT. The chain employs TRBV14 and TRBJ2-3; no clear D. V was trimmed by 0 bases and J by 0 bases, leaving 7 bases between them. Germline V lookup: CDR1 SGHDN, CDR2 FVKESK. The CDR3 loop spans 15 amino acids. Drawing the rest from reference TRBV14 and TRBJ2-3, the complete variable domain is EAGVTQFPSHSVIEKGQTVTLRCDPISGHDNLYWYRRVMGKEIKFLLHFVKESKQDESGMPNNRFLAERTGGTYSTLKVQPAELEDSGVYFCASSQDLVSTDTQYFGPGTRLTVL.